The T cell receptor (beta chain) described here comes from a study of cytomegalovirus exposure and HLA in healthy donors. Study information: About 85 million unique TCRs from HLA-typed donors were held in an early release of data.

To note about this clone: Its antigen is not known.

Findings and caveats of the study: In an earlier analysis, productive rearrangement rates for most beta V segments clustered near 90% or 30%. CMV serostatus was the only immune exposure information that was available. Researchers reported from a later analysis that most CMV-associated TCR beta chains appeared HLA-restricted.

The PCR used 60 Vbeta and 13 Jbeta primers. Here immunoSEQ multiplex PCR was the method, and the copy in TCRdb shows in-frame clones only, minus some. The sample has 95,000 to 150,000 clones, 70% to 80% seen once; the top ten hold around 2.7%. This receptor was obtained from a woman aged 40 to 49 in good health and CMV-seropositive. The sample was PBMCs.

The CDR3 here is CASSQDWGLAANEQYF. The CDR3 DNA reads TGCGCCAGCAGCCAAGACTGGGGACTAGCGGCTAACGAGCAGTACTTC. The rearrangement links TRBV4-1 to TRBJ2-7; 11 bases line up with TRBD2. CDR3 length equals 16 residues. The germline V gene has CDR1 MGHRA and CDR2 YSYEKL. V lost 0 bases and J lost 5; bases outside the gene matches: 6.